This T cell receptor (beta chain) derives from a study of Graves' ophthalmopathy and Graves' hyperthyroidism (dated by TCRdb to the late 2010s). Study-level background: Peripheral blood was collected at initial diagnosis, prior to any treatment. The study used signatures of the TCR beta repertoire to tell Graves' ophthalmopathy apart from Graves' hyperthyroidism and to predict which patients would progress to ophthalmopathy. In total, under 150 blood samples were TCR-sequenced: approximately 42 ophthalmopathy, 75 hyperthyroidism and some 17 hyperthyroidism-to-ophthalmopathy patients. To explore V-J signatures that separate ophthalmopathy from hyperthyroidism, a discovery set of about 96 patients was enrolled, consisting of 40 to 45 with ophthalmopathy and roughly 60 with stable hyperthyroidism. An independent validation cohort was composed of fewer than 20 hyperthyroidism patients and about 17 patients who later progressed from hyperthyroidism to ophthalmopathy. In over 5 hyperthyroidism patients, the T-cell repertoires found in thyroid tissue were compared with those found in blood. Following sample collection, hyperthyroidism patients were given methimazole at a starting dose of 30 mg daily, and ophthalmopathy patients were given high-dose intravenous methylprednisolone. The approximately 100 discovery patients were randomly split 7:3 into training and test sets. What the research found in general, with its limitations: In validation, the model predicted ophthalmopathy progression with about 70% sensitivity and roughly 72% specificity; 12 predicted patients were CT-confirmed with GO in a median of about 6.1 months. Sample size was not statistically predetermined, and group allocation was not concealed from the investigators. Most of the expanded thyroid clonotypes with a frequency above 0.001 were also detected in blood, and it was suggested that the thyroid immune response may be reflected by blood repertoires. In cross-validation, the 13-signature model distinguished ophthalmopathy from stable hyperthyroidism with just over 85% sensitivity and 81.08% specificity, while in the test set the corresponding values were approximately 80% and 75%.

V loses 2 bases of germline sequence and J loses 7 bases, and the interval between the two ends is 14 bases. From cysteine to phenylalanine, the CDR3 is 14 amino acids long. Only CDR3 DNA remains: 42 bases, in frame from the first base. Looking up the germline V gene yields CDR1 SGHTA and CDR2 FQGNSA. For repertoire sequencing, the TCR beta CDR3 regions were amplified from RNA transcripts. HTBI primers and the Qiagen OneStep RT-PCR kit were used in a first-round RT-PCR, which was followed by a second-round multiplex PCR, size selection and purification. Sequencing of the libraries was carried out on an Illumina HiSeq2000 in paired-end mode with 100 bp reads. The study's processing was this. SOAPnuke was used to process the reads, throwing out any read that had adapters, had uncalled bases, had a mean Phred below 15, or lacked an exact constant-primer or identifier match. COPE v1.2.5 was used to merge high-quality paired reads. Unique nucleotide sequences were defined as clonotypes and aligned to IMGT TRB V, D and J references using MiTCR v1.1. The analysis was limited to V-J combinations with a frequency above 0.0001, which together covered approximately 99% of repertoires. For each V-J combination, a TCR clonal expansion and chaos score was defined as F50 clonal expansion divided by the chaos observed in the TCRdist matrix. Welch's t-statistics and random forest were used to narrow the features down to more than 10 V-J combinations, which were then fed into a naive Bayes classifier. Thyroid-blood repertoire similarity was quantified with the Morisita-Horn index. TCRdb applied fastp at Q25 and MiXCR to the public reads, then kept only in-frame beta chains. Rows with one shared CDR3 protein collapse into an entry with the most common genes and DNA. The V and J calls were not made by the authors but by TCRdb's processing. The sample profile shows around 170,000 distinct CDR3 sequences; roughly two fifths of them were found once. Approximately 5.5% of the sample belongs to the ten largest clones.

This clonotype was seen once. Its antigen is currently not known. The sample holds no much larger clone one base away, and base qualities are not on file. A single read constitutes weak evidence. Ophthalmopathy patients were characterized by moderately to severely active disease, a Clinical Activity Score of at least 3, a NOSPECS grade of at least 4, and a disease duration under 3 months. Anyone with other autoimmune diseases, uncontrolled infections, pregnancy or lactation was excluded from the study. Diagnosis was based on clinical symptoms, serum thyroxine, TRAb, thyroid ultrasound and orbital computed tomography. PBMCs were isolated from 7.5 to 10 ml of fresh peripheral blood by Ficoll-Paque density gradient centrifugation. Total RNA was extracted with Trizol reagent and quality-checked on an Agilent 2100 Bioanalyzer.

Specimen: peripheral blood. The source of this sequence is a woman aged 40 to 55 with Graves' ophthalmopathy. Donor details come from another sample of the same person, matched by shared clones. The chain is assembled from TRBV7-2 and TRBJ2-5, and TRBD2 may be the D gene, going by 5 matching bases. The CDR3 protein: CASSLSRGSGTQYF. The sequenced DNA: TGTGCCAGCAGCTTAAGTCGCGGAAGCGGGACCCAGTACTTC.